Listed here are 10 T cell receptor beta chains from one sample, sequenced in a study of T cells in Graves' hyperthyroidism and ophthalmopathy. Amplified TCR beta CDR3 regions derived from RNA transcripts. The HTBI primer set was used in a first-round RT-PCR of the TCR CDR3. TCRdb redid the calling of the multiplex PCR reads with MiXCR, one entry per CDR3 protein. The sample holds hundreds of thousands of distinct CDR3 sequences, under 20% seen once. Sequences were obtained from blood. Receptors originate from a woman in her thirties with Graves' hyperthyroidism.

Ten or more counts support this clonotype. The V gene is TRBV28, the J gene TRBJ2-7; D gene uncertain. Germline assignment: CDR1 MDHEN and CDR2 SYDVKM. Trimming took off 2 bases at V and 0 bases at J, with 14 bases between the two ends. This CDR3 has 16 residues. In DNA, the CDR3 is TGTGCCAGCAGTTTACTTGCTCCTCAATACTCCTACGAGCAGTACTTC. Protein: CASSLLAPQYSYEQYF.

This chain links TRBV9 with TRBJ2-7; perhaps TRBD1 as D (6 bases). Germline V gene sequence: CDR1 SGDLS, CDR2 YYNGEE. The CDR3 length is 14 residues. Trimming took off 4 bases at V and 6 bases at J, with 17 bases between the two ends. CDR3 in DNA: TGTGCCAGCAGCTCCTCCGGGACAAAAGGCGAGCAGTACTTC. It codes for CASSSSGTKGEQYF.

V usage is TRBV9 and J usage is TRBJ2-7; possible D gene TRBD1, 5 bases. The CDR3 consists of 15 residues. Trimming took 0 bases from V and 3 from J, leaving 13 bases between them. Germline V CDR1 and CDR2: SGDLS, YYNGEE. DNA of the CDR3: TGTGCCAGCAGCGTAGGACAGCACTCTGGCTACGAGCAGTACTTC. As protein: CASSVGQHSGYEQYF.

This clonotype showed up just a few times. J is TRBJ2-4 and V is TRBV5-1, with a tentative D call TRBD1 (6 bases). The CDR3 spans 19 residues. Germline V gives CDR1 SGHRS, CDR2 YFSETQ. V was cut by 4 bases and J by 0 bases, with 23 bases left in between. CDR3 in amino acids: CASSLGDRNPNLAKNIQYF. The DNA of the CDR3 is TGCGCCAGCAGCCTGGGTGACAGGAACCCTAATCTAGCCAAAAACATTCAGTACTTC.

This clonotype was observed many times. The chain carries TRBV12-3 or TRBV12-4 and TRBJ2-2; 8 bases are shared with TRBD1. J lost 3 bases, V lost 7 bases, and 7 bases had no gene match. This CDR3 is built from 15 residues. In nucleotides, the CDR3 is TGTGCCAGCACCCCCCGGACAGGGCACACCGGGGAGCTGTTTTTT. This gives the protein CASTPRTGHTGELFF.

This clonotype was observed at least ten times. The rearrangement joins TRBV20-1 to TRBJ2-7; D possibly corresponds to TRBD2 (6 bases). The V end lost 0 bases, the J end lost 6 bases, and 18 bases lay between the germline ends. The CDR3 runs to 15 residues. CDR1 and CDR2 (germline): DFQATT, SNEGSKA (reference sequence). CDR3 DNA sequence: TGCAGTGCTAGAGAAGTGGCGGTTGGGGGACTCGAGCAGTACTTC. Its protein is CSAREVAVGGLEQYF.

The rearrangement links TRBV5-8 to TRBJ2-1; 8 bases are a match to TRBD2. CDR1 is SGHTS and CDR2 is YDEGEE in the germline V gene. V shed 1 base and J 5 bases; nucleotides not matched to a gene: 5. This CDR3 contains 15 residues. Written as DNA, the CDR3 is TGTGCCAGCAGCTTGTTCAGAGCGGGGGACAATGAGCAGTTCTTC. Translating gives CASSLFRAGDNEQFF. Complete variable domain (other parts from reference TRBV5-8 and TRBJ2-1): EAGVTQSPTHLIKTRGQQATLRCSPISGHTSVYWYQQALGLGLQFLLWYDEGEERNRGNFPPRFSGRQFPNYSSELNVNALELEDSALYLCASSLFRAGDNEQFFGPGTRLTVL.

The gene calls are TRBV19 and TRBJ2-1, with D perhaps matching TRBD2 (6 bases). This CDR3 is built from 14 residues. V shed 3 bases and J shed 7 bases, with 13 bases lying between them. Germline-derived CDR1 and CDR2 are LNHDA and SQIVND (reference sequence). In DNA, the CDR3 is TGTGCCAGTAGTATCACAGCGGGTTTGAATGAGCAGTTCTTC. It specifies CASSITAGLNEQFF.

V usage is TRBV27 and J usage is TRBJ2-6, with 10 bases fitting TRBD2. The CDR3 contains 16 residues. Germline-derived CDR1 and CDR2 are MNHEY and SMNVEV (reference sequence). Trimming cost V 3 bases and J 2 bases; bases outside gene matches: 1. DNA for the CDR3: TGTGCCAGCAGTTTCCTAGCGGGAGCTGGGGCCAACGTCCTGACTTTC. Translated: CASSFLAGAGANVLTF.

This clonotype was detected ten times or more. The chain carries TRBV27 and TRBJ2-5; 7 bases are a match to TRBD1. Germline loops: CDR1 MNHEY, CDR2 SMNVEV (reference sequence). The CDR3 loop spans 14 amino acids. V shed 4 bases, J shed 1 base, and the junction held 3 bases outside the gene matches. CDR3 loop: CASSSNRGQETQYF. Written as DNA, the CDR3 is TGTGCCAGCAGTTCAAACAGGGGCCAAGAGACCCAGTACTTC.